This record looks at one T cell receptor beta chain sequence and its context. Its target is unknown. There were only Caucasian adults among the donors, and all lived in Nashville, Tennessee. TCRdb's copy holds only in-frame clones and misses some; the assay was immunoSEQ multiplex PCR. The table shows about 1,500,000 clones, with roughly 97% occurring only once. V lost 0 bases to trimming and J lost 1 base, with 8 bases between them. CDR3 size: 15 residues. CDR1 is SGDLS and CDR2 is YYNGEE in the germline V gene. The sample is drawn from a study of shared clonotypes between healthy human individuals. Study at large: With ages of 18 to 49, the donors were a couple of women and a few men. For every donor, three CD4 naive, three CD4 memory, two CD8 naive and one CD8 memory plates were used.

Whole-study results and caveats: Only blood samples were collected, and tissue repertoires likely differ.

The sequence was obtained from a man aged 25 to 40 in good health. The V and J genes are TRBV9 and TRBJ2-1; D perhaps matches TRBD2 (5 bases). Sequences were obtained from naive CD4+ T cells sorted from blood. Subset in this sample: CD45RA+ positively selected. The CDR3 DNA is TGTGCCAGCAGCGTAGATCTAGCTTCCTACAATGAGCAGTTCTTC. This gives the protein CASSVDLASYNEQFF.